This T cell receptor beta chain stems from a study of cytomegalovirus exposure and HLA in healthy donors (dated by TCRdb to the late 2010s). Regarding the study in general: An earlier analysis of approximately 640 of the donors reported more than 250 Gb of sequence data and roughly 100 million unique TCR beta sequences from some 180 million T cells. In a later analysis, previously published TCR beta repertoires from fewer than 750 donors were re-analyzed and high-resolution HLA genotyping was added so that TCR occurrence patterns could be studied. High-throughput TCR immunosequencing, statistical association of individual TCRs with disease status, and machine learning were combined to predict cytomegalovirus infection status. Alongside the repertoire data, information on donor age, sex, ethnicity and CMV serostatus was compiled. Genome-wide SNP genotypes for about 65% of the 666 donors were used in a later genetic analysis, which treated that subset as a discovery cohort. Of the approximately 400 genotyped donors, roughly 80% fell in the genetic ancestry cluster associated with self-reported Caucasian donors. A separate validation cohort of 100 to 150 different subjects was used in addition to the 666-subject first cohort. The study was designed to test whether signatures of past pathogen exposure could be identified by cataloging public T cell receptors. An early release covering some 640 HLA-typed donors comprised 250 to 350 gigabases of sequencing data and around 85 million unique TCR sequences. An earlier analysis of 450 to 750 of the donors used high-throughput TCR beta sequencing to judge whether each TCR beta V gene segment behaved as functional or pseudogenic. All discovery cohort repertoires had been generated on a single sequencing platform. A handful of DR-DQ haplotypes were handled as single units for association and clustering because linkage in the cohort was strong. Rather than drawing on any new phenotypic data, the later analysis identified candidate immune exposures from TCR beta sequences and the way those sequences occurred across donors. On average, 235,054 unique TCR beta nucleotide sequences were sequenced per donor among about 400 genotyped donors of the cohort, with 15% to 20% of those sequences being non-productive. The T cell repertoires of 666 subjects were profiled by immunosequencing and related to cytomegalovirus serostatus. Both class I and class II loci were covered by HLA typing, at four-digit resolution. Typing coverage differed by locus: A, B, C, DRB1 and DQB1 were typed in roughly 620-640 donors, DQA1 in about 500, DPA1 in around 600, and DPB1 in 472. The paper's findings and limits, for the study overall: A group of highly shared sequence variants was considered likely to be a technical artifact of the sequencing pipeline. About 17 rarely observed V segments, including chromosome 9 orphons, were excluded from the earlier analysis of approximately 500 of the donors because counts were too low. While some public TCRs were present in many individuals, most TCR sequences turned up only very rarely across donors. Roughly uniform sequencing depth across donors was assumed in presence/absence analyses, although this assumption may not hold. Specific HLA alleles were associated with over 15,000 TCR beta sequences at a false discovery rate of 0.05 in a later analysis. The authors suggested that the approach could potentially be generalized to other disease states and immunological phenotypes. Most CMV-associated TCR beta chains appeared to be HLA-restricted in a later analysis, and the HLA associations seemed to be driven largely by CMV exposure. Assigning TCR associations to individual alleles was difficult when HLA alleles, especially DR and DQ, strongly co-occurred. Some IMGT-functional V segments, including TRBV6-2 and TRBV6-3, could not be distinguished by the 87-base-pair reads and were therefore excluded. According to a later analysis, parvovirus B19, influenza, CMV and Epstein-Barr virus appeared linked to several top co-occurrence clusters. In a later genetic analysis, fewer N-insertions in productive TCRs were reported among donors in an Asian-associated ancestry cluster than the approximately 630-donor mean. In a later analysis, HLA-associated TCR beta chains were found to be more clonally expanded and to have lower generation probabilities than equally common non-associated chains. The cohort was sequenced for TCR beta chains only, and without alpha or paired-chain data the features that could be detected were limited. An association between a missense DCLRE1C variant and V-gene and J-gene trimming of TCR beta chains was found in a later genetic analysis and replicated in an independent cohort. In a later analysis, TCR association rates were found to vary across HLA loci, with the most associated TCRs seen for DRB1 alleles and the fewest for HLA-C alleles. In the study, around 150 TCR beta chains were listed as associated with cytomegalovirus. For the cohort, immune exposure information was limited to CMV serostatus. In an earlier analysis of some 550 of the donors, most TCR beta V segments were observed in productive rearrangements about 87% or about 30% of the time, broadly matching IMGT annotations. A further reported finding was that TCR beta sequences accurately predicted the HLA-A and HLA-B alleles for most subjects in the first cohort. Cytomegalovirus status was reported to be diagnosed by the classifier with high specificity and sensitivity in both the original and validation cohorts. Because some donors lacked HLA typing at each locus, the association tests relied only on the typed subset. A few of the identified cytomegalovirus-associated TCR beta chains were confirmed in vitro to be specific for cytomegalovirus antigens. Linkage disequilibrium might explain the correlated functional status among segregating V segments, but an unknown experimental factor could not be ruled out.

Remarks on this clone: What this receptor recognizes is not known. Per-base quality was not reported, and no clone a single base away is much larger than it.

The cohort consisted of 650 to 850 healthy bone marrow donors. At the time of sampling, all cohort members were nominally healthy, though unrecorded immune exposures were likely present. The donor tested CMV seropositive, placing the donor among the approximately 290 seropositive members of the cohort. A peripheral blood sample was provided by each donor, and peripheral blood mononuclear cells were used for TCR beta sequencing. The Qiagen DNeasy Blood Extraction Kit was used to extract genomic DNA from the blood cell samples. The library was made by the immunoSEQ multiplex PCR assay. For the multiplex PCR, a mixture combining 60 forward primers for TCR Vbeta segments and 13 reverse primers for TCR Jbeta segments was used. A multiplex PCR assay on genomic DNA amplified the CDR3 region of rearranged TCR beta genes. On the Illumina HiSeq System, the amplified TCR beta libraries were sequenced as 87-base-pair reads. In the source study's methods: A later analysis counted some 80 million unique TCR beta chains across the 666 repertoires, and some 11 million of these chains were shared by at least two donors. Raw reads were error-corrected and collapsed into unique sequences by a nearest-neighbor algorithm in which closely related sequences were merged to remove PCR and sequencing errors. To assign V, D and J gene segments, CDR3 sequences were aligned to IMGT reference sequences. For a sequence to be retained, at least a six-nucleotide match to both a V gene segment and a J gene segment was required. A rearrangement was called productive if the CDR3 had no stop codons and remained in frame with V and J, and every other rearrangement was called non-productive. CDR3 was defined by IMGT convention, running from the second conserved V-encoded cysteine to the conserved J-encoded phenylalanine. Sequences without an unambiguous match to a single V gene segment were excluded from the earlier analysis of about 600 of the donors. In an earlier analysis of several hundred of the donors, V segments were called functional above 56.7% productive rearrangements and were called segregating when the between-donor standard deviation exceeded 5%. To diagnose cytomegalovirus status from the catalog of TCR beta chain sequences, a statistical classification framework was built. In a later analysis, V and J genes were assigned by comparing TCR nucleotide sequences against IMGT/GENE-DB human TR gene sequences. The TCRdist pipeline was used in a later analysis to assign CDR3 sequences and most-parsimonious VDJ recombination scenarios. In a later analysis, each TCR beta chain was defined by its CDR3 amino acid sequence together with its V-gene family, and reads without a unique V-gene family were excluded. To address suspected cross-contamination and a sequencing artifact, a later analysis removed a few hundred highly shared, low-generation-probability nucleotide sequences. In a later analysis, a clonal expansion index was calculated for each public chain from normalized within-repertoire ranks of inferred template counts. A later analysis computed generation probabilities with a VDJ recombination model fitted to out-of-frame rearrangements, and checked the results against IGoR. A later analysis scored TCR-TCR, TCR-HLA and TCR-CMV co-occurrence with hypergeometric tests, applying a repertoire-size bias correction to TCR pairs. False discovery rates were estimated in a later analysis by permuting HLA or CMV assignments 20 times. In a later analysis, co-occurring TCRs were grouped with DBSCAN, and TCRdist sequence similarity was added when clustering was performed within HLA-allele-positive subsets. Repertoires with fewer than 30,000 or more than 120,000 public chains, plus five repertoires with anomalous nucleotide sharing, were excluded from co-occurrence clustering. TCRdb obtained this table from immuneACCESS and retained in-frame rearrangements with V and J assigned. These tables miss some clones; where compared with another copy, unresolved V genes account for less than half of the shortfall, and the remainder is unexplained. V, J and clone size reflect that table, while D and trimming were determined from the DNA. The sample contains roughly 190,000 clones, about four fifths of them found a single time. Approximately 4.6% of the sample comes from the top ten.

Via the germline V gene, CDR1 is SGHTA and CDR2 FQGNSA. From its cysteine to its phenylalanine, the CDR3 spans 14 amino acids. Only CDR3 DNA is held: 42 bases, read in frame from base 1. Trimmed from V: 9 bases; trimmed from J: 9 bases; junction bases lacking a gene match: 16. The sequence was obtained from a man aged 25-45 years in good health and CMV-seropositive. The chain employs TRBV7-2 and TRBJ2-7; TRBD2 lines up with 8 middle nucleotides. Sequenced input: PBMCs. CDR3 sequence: CASTRGSGSDRQYF. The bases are TGTGCCAGTACGCGGGGAAGCGGGAGCGATCGGCAGTACTTC.